These T cell receptor beta chains were read from a single sample in a study of T cell repertoires in cytomegalovirus infection. Their target antigens are unknown. TCRdb used MiXCR to reprocess the reads, holding one entry per CDR3 protein. The table includes roughly 500,000 distinct CDR3 sequences, roughly a third detected once. The sample consisted of cultured PBMCs, taken from culture after CMV antigen stimulation. The receptors stem from a human donor in good health (CMV status not recorded). Some clones in this sample may be carry-over from other donors' samples. Both conserved end residues are part of each CDR3. D genes are given only for firm matches. Rows give clone size only sometimes, using once, few, many, or a class for an expanded clone.

.,TRBV27,TRBJ2-5,once,TGTGCCAGCGGAGTTCCAAGAGAGACCCAGTACTTC,CASGVPRETQYF
.,TRBV7-8,TRBJ2-7,few,TGTGCCAGCAGCCGCACTGGAGGGACGCCCCACGAGCAGTACTTC,CASSRTGGTPHEQYF
TRBD1,TRBV7-2,TRBJ1-5,many,TGTGCCAGCAGCTTGACAGGGGATGGCAATCAGCCCCAGCATTTT,CASSLTGDGNQPQHF
.,TRBV27,TRBJ1-5,once,TGTGCCAGCAGGGGACTGACTAGCAATCAGCCCCAGCATTTT,CASRGLTSNQPQHF
TRBD2,TRBV12-3/TRBV12-4,TRBJ2-1,.,TGTGCCAGCATATCACTAGCGGGACCCAATGAGCAGTTCTTC,CASISLAGPNEQFF
.,TRBV6-2/TRBV6-3,TRBJ2-1,.,TGTGCCAGCAGTCGGACCAGTGGGAGCGATGAGCAGTTCTTC,CASSRTSGSDEQFF
TRBD1,TRBV7-9,TRBJ2-3,.,TGTGCCAGCAGCCGCATAGGGGGCTTCGGCACAGATACGCAGTATTTT,CASSRIGGFGTDTQYF
.,TRBV27,TRBJ2-7,.,TGTGCCAGCAGTTTAATAGGGGCAGGTTACGAGCAGTACTTC,CASSLIGAGYEQYF
.,TRBV5-6,TRBJ1-2,.,TGTGCCAGCAGCTTGAGGCCAGGGGAAGGCTACACCTTC,CASSLRPGEGYTF
.,TRBV6-1,TRBJ2-7,few,TGTGCCAGCATTGGGGCCTACGAGCAGTACTTC,CASIGAYEQYF
TRBD1,TRBV7-9,TRBJ2-1,.,TGTGCCAGCAGCTCCACGTCCGGGACAGGGGAATACAATGAGCAGTTCTTC,CASSSTSGTGEYNEQFF
TRBD2,TRBV7-2,TRBJ2-2,few,TGTGCCAGCAGCGTTAGCGGGAGTGCCGGGGAGCTGTTTTTT,CASSVSGSAGELFF
.,TRBV19,TRBJ1-1,.,TGTGCCAGTAGTATAAAAGGACGGATCACTGAAGCTTTCTTT,CASSIKGRITEAFF
TRBD2,TRBV12-3/TRBV12-4,TRBJ2-1,.,TGTGCCAGCAGTCGAGGACTAGCGGGAGGCCGCACCTACAATGAGCAGTTCTTC,CASSRGLAGGRTYNEQFF
.,TRBV6-5,TRBJ2-1,.,TGTGCCAGCAGTCTAGACTCCCTCCGAGGCAATGAGCAGTTCTTC,CASSLDSLRGNEQFF
.,TRBV7-1,TRBJ1-6,.,TGTGCCAGCAGACAGACAGGAGAGAATTCACCCCTCCACTTT,CASRQTGENSPLHF